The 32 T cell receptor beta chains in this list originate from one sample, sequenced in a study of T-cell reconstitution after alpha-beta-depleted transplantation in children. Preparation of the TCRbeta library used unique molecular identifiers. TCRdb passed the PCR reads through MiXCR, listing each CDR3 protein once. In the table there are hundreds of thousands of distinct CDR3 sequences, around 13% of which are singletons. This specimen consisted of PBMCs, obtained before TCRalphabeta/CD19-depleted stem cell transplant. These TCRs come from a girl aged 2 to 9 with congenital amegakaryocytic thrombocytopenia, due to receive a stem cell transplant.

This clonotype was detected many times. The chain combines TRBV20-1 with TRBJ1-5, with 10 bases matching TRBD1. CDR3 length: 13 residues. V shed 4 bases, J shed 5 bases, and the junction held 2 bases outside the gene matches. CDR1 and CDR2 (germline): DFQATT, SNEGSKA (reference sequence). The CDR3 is CSATGQGDQPQHF. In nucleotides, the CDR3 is TGCAGTGCTACTGGACAGGGGGATCAGCCCCAGCATTTT.

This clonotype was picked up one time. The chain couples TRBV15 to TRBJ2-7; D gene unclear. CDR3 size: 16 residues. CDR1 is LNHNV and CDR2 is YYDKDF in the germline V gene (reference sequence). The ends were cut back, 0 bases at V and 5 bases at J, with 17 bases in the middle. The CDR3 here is CATSREAFRPKDEQYF. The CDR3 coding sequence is TGTGCCACCAGCAGAGAGGCGTTCAGGCCTAAGGACGAGCAGTACTTC.

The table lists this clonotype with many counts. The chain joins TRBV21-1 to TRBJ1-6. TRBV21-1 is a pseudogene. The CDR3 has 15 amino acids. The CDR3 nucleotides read TGTGCCAGCAGATACCGCGGGCCAAATAATTCACCCCTCCACTTT. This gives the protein CASRYRGPNNSPLHF.

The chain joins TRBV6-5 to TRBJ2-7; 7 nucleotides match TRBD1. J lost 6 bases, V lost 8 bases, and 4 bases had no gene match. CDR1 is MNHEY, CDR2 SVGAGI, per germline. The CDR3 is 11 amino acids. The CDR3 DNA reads TGTGCCAGCGGTAGGGGGCGCGAGCAGTACTTC. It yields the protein CASGRGREQYF.

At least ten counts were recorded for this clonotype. The CDR3 sequence: CASSLIAQRTEAFF. The CDR3, as DNA: TGTGCCAGCAGCCTCATCGCGCAGAGGACTGAAGCTTTCTTT. The chain is built from TRBV5-5 and TRBJ1-1; D is undetermined. The length of the CDR3 is 14 residues. In germline, CDR1 is SGHKS, CDR2 YYEKEE (reference sequence). Trimming removed 4 bases at V and 5 bases at J, with 15 bases between.

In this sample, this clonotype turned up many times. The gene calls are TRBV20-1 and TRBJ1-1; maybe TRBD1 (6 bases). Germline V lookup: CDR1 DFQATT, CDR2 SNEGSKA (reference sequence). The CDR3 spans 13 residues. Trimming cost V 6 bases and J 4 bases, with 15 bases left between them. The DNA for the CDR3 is TGCAGTGCCCACCCCTCAGGGGTCACTGAAGCTTTCTTT. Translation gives CSAHPSGVTEAFF.

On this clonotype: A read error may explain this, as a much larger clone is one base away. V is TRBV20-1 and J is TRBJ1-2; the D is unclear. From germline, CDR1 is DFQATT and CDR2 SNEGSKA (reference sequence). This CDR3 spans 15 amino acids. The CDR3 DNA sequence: TGCAGTGCTAGAGTTGGAGGTGTCACTGGCTATGGCGACACCTTC. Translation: CSARVGGVTGYGDTF.

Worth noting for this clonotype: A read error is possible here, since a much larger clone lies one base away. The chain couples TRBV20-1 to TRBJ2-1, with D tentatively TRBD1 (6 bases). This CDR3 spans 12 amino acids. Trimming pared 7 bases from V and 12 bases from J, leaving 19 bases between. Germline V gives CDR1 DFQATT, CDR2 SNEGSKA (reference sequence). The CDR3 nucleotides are TGCAGTGTCCAGGGGCGCAGGGATGGGCAGTTCTTC. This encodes CSVQGRRDGQFF.

The CDR3 region has the DNA TGCGCCAGCAGCTTAAATTCCTATCGCACAGATACGCAGTATTTT. Its translation is CASSLNSYRTDTQYF. The chain is built from TRBV5-1 and TRBJ2-3; D not certain. CDR3 size: 15 residues. CDR1 and CDR2 from the germline V gene are SGHRS and YFSETQ. V lost 2 bases, J lost 1 base, and 11 bases lay in between.

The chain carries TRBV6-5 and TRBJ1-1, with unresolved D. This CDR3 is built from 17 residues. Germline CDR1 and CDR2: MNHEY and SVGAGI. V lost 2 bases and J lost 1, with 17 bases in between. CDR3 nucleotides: TGTGCCAGCAGTTACGGCTTGTCAGTCCGGCCGAACACTGAAGCTTTCTTT. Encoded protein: CASSYGLSVRPNTEAFF.

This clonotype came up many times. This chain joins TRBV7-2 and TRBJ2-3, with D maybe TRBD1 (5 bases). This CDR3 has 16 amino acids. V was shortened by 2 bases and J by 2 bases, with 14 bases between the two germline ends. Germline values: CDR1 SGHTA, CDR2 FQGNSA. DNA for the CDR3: TGTGCCAGCAGCTTAATCGGTGGACACTTCACAGATACGCAGTATTTT. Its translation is CASSLIGGHFTDTQYF.

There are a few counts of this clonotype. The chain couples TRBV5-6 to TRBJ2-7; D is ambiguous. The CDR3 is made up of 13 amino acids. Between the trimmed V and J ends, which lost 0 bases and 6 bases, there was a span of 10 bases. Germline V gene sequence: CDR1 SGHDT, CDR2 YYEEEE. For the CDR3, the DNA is TGTGCCAGCAGCTTGGGGGCGAAAAGCGAGCAGTACTTC. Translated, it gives CASSLGAKSEQYF.

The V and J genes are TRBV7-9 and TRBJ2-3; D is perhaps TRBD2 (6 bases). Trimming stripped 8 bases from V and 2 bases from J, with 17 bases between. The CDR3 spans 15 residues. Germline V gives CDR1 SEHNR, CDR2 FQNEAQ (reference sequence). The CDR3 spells CASVGLAFHTDTQYF. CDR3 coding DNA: TGTGCCAGCGTTGGTCTAGCGTTCCACACAGATACGCAGTATTTT.

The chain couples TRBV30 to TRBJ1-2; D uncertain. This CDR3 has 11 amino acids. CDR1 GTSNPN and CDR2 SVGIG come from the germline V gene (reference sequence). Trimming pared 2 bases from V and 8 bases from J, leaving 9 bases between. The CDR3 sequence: CAWSPSAGYTF. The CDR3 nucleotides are TGTGCCTGGAGTCCTTCGGCGGGCTACACCTTC.

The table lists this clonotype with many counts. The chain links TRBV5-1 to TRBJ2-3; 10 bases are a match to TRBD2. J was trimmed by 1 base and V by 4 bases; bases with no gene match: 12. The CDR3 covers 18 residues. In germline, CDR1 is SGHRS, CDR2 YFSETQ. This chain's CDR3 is CASSDRTSGGLGTDTQYF. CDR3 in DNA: TGCGCCAGCAGCGACCGGACTAGCGGCGGTCTCGGCACAGATACGCAGTATTTT.

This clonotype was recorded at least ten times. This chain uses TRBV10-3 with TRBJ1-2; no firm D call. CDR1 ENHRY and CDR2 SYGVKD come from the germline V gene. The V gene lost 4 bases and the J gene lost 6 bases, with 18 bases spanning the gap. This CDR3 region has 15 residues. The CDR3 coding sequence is TGTGCCATCAGTGGACACCCAGACAAGGGCGATGGCTACACCTTC. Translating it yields CAISGHPDKGDGYTF.

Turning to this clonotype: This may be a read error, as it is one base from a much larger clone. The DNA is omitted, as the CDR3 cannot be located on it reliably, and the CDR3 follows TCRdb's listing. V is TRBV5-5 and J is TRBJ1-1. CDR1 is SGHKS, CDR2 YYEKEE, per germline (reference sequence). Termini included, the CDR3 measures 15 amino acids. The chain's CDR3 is CASSWAWGWGTEPFF.

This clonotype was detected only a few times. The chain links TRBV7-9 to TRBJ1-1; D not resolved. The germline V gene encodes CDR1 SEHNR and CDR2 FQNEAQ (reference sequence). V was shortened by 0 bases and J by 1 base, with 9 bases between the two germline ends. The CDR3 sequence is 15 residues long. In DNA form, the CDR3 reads TGTGCCAGCAGCTTAGCGGGCAGGCCGAACACTGAAGCTTTCTTT. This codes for CASSLAGRPNTEAFF.

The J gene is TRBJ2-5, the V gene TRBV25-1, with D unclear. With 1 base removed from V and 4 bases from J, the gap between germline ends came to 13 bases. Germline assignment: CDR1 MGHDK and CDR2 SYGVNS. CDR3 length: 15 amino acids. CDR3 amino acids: CASSEFGAVSETQYF. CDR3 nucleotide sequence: TGTGCCAGCAGTGAATTTGGAGCCGTGTCAGAGACCCAGTACTTC.

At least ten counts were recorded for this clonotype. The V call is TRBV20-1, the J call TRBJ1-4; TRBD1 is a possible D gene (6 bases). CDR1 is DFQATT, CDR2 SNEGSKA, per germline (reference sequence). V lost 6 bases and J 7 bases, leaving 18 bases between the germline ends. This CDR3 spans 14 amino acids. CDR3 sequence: CSAVYNRAGEKLFF. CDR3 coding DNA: TGCAGTGCCGTATACAACAGGGCGGGTGAAAAACTGTTTTTT.

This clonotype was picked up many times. The CDR3 DNA follows: TGCAGCGACGCATGGGGGGAGGGAAACAATGAGCAGTTCTTC. Its protein is CSDAWGEGNNEQFF. The chain links TRBV29-1 to TRBJ2-1, with 7 bases matching TRBD2. The CDR3 runs to 14 residues. The trim removed 7 bases at V and 5 bases at J, leaving 11 bases unmatched. Germline values: CDR1 SQVTM, CDR2 ANQGSEA.

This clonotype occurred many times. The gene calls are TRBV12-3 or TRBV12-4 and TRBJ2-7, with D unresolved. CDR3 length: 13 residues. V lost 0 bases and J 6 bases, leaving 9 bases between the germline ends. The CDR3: CASSLAEGLEQYF. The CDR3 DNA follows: TGTGCCAGCAGTTTAGCAGAAGGTCTCGAGCAGTACTTC.

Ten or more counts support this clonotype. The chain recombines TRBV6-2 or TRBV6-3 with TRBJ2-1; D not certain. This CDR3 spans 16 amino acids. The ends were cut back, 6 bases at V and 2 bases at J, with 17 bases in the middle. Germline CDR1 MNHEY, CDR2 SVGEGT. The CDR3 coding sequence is TGTGCCAGCAGCAAACTCGCGGAAGGACCCTACAATGAGCAGTTCTTC. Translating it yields CASSKLAEGPYNEQFF.

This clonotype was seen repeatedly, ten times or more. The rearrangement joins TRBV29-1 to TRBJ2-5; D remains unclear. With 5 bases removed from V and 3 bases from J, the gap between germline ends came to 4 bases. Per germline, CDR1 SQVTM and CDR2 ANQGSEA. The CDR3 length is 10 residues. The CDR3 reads CSVIKETQYF. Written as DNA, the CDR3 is TGCAGCGTTATTAAAGAGACCCAGTACTTC.

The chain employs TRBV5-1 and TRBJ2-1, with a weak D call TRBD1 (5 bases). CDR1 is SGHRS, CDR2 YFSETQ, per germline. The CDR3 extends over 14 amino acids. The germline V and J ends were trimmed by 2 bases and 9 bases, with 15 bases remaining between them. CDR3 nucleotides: TGCGCCAGCAGCTTCTCTTCCAACCAGGGTGAGCAGTTCTTC. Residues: CASSFSSNQGEQFF.

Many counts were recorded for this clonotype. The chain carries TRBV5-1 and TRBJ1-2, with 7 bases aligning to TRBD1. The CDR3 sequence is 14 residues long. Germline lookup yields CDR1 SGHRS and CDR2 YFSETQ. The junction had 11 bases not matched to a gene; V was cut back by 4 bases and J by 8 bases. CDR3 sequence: CASSGQQGLKGYTF. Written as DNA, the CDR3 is TGCGCCAGCAGCGGACAACAGGGGCTTAAGGGCTACACCTTC.

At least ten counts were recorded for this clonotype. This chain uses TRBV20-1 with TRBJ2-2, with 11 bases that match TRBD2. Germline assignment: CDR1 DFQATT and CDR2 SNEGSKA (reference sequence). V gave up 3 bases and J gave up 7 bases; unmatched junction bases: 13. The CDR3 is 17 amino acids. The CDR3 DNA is TGCAGTGCTAGGAGCCTTGAACTAGCGGGAGTACACGGGGAGCTGTTTTTT. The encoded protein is CSARSLELAGVHGELFF.

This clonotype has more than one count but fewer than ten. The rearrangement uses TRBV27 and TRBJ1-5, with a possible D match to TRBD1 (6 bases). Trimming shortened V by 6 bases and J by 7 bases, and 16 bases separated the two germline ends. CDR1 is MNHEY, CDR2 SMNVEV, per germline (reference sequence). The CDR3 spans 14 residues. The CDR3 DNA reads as TGTGCCAGCAGCCTAGGACAGTTCAACCAGCCCCAGCATTTT. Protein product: CASSLGQFNQPQHF.

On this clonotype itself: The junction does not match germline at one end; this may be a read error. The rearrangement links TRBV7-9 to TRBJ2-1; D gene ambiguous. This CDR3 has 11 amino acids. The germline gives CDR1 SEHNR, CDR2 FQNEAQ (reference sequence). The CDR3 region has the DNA TGTGCCAGCAGCTTATTAAATGAGCAGCTCTTC. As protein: CASSLLNEQLF.

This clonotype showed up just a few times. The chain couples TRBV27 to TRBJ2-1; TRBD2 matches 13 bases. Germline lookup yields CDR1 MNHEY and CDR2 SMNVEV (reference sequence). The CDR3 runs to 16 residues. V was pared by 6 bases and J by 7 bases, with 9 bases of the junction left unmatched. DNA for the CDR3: TGTGCCAGCAGCCTACTAGCGGGAGGGCCGGGGAATGAGCAGTTCTTC. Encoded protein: CASSLLAGGPGNEQFF.

The CDR3 DNA is TGTGCCAGCAGCTTAGAAGGGTCCGCCACTGGAAACACCATATATTTT. This sequence encodes CASSLEGSATGNTIYF. The V gene is TRBV7-6, the J gene TRBJ1-3; D gene uncertain. This CDR3 is built from 16 residues. V shed 1 base and J shed 2 bases, with 12 bases lying between them. CDR1 and CDR2 from the germline V gene are SGHVS and FNYEAQ.

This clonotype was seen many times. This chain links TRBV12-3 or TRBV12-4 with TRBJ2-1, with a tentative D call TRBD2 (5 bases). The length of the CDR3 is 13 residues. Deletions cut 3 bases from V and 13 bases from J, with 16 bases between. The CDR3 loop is CASSFLPRLAQFF. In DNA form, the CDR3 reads TGTGCCAGCAGTTTTTTGCCCAGGCTAGCTCAGTTCTTC.